This T cell receptor beta chain is drawn from a study of blood T cell repertoires in COVID-19. Overall study context: Samples taken during acute and convalescent COVID-19 were collected in the United States, Italy and Spain. The cDNA or gDNA used as material had been derived from T cells, B-cell-depleted T cells, or PBMCs.

This CDR3 has 12 residues. V lost 0 bases and J lost 10; bases outside the gene matches: 0. The germline V gene has CDR1 LNHNV and CDR2 YYDKDF (reference sequence). Per the original data handling: Researchers report that nucleated cell counts were estimated from reference gene primer amplification. Assay used: immunoSEQ multiplex PCR; TCRdb lists only in-frame clones, some missing. Clonal size and the V and J genes are those of that table, whereas D and trimming came from the DNA. The sample yields roughly 180,000 clones, over 80% seen once. The receptor comes from a woman younger than 45 with acute or convalescent COVID-19. The chain combines TRBV15 with TRBJ2-1, with TRBD1 matching 7 bases. Sequencing was done on a sample of peripheral blood. CDR3 bases: TGTGCCACCAGCAGAGAGGACAGGGAGCAGTTCTTC. It encodes CATSREDREQFF.